Each of the 7 T cell receptor beta chains below was sequenced from the same sample in a study of blood T cell repertoires in COVID-19 (dated by TCRdb to 2020 to 2021). The library was produced with the immunoSEQ multiplex PCR assay. This is the immuneACCESS table as TCRdb keeps it, with only in-frame sequences that have V and J called. A part of the clones is gone; compared with another copy, unresolved V genes explain less than half, and the rest is unexplained. A total of about 150,000 clones appear in this sample, roughly 88% of them only once. The ten largest account for more than 7.5% of the sample. The sequencing input was peripheral blood. Receptors originate from a woman aged 45-59 years with acute or convalescent COVID-19.

The chain joins TRBV6-2 or TRBV6-3 to TRBJ2-6; tentative D call: TRBD1 (6 bases). CDR1 is MNHEY, CDR2 SVGEGT, per germline. The CDR3 is 14 residues long. Trimming took off 6 bases at V and 4 bases at J, with 10 bases between the two ends. CDR3 coding DNA: TGTGCCAGCAGCAGGGGCGGAGGGGCCAACGTCCTGACTTTC. Its translation is CASSRGGGANVLTF.

This clone was seen a handful of times. The chain is built from TRBV9 and TRBJ1-1; D gene unclear. Trimming shortened V by 2 bases and J by 5 bases, and 10 bases separated the two germline ends. The CDR3 covers 13 residues. Germline CDR1 SGDLS, CDR2 YYNGEE. CDR3 coding DNA: TGTGCCAGCAGCGTCGGAGTAGGAACTGAAGCTTTCTTT. Amino acid sequence: CASSVGVGTEAFF.

The CDR3 region is CASSLGVRADTGELFF. CDR3 bases: TGTGCCAGCAGCTTGGGTGTCAGGGCGGACACCGGGGAGCTGTTTTTT. This chain connects TRBV11-1 to TRBJ2-2; D possibly corresponds to TRBD1 (5 bases). The V and J ends lost 3 bases and 3 bases respectively, with 14 bases between them. The CDR3 extends over 16 amino acids. Germline V lookup: CDR1 SGHAT, CDR2 FQDESV (reference sequence).

The rearrangement links TRBV5-4 to TRBJ2-1, with D unresolved. CDR3 size: 15 residues. The V end was cut by 0 bases, the J end by 9 bases, with 16 bases between. In germline, CDR1 is SGHNT, CDR2 YYREEE (reference sequence). The CDR3 protein is CASSLAGLDIGEQFF. Written as DNA, the CDR3 is TGTGCCAGCAGCTTGGCTGGGCTTGACATTGGTGAGCAGTTCTTC.

This rearrangement joins TRBV6-5 to TRBJ2-5; the D gene is possibly TRBD1 (5 bases). Trimming took 5 bases from V and 3 from J, leaving 16 bases between them. This CDR3 spans 15 amino acids. Germline CDR1 is MNHEY and CDR2 is SVGAGI. This CDR3 is CASSPRGRVEETQYF. For the CDR3, the DNA is TGTGCCAGCAGTCCCCGAGGCAGGGTAGAAGAGACCCAGTACTTC.

This chain connects TRBV7-2 to TRBJ2-5; the match to TRBD2 covers 8 bases. There are 15 residues in the CDR3. V trimming: 6 bases; J trimming: 2 bases; junction bases outside the gene matches: 8. From germline, CDR1 is SGHTA and CDR2 FQGNSA. The CDR3 region is CASSSQRGTQETQYF. CDR3 nucleotides: TGTGCCAGCAGTTCACAGCGGGGGACACAAGAGACCCAGTACTTC. Supplemented by reference TRBV7-2 and TRBJ2-5, the full variable domain reads GAGVSQSPSNKVTEKGKDVELRCDPISGHTALYWYRQSLGQGLEFLIYFQGNSAPDKSGLPSDRFSAERTGGSVSTLTIQRTQQEDSAVYLCASSSQRGTQETQYFGPGTRLLVL.

J is TRBJ1-1 and V is TRBV7-2, with D unresolved. Germline CDR1 is SGHTA and CDR2 is FQGNSA. This CDR3 has 14 amino acids. The V end lost 1 base, the J end lost 0 bases, and 6 bases lay between the germline ends. The CDR3 loop reads CASSLGQMNTEAFF. The CDR3 region has the DNA TGTGCCAGCAGCTTAGGGCAGATGAACACTGAAGCTTTCTTT.